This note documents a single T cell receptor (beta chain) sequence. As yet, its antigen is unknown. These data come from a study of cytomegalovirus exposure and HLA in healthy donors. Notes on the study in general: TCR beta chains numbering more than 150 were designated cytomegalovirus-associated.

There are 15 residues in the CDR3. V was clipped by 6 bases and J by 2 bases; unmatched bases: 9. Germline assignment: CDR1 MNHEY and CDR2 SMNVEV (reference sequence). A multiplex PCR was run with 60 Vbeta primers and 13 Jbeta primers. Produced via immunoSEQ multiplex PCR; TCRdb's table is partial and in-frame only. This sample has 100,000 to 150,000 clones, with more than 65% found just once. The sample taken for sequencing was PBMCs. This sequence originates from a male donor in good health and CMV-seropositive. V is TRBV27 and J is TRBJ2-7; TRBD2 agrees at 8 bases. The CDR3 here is CASRARGLETYEQYF. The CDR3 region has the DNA TGTGCCAGCAGAGCCCGGGGACTAGAGACCTACGAGCAGTACTTC.